The clone carrying this TCR beta chain has only a few counts. Its matching antigen is unknown. CDR1 is SGHVS, CDR2 FNYEAQ, per germline. J gave up 6 bases and V 2 bases, and 10 bases lay outside the gene matches. The CDR3 is made up of 17 amino acids. These data belong to a study of T cell repertoires in cytomegalovirus infection. Background on the study: The public TCR beta signatures pointed to both CMV infection and matching HLA type.

TCRdb re-analysed the reads in MiXCR, keeping a single row per CDR3 protein. The sample holds around 900,000 distinct CDR3 sequences; 25% to 40% are singletons and the top ten take 13%. Source: cultured CD8+ T cells from PBMCs, taken from culture after CMV antigen stimulation. The chain couples TRBV7-6 to TRBJ2-1; 10 nucleotides line up with TRBD2. The receptor comes from a human donor in good health (CMV status not recorded). Some clones in this sample may be carry-over from other donors' samples. The chain's CDR3 is CASSLSGGALLPNEQFF. CDR3 nucleotides: TGTGCCAGCAGCTTAAGCGGGGGGGCCCTTTTACCCAATGAGCAGTTCTTC.